The rows below give T cell receptor beta chains drawn from one sample of a study of control samples from healthy donors and cancer patients. The table came from immunoSEQ multiplex PCR; TCRdb's copy has only in-frame clones and leaves some out. The repertoire holds some 30,000 clones, with 87% as singletons. The sample consisted of formalin-fixed, paraffin-embedded tissue. The receptors originated from a female donor with melanoma. The CDR3 runs from the conserved cysteine through the conserved F or W. Fields, in order: J gene, clone size, V gene, D gene, CDR3 DNA, CDR3 protein. A D gene is named only where the DNA matches it firmly. The size of a clone is reported for some rows only, either as once, few or many, or as a class for expanded clones.

TRBJ1-5 | once | TRBV6-6 | NA | TGTGCCAGCAAGGCAGGATATAGCAATCAGCCCCAGCATTTT | CASKAGYSNQPQHF
TRBJ2-5 | NA | TRBV6-1 | TRBD2 | TGTGCCAGCAGTGAATTAAGCGGGAGGGCCGCAGAGACCCAGTACTTC | CASSELSGRAAETQYF
TRBJ1-5 | few | TRBV6-5 | NA | TGTGCCAGCAGGGGGGGGAGGATGGATAATATGGCCCAGCATTTT | CASRGGRMDNMAQHF
TRBJ1-2 | NA | TRBV19 | NA | TGTGCCAGTAGTATAGGCAGATACTATGGCTACACTTTC | CASSIGRYYGYTF
TRBJ1-5 | NA | TRBV19 | TRBD1 | TGTGCCAGTAGTGTGACAGGGGGCGAGGGTCAGCCCCAGCATTTT | CASSVTGGEGQPQHF
TRBJ1-1 | NA | TRBV6-5 | NA | TGTGCCAGCTTTTTCGACAGACTGAACACTGAAGCTTTCTTT | CASFFDRLNTEAFF
TRBJ2-5 | NA | TRBV6-5 | NA | TGTGCCAGCAGTTACTCTGGGAAAGAGACCCAGTACTTC | CASSYSGKETQYF
TRBJ1-1 | once | TRBV10-3 | NA | TGTGCCATCCCCTTCCGGGACCCTGAAGCTTTCTTT | CAIPFRDPEAFF
TRBJ1-2 | NA | TRBV6-5 | NA | TGTGCCAGCAGTTACTCGGGAAGCAGCCGAGGCTATGGCTACACCTTC | CASSYSGSSRGYGYTF
TRBJ2-2 | once | TRBV11-2 | TRBD1 | TGTGCCAGCAGCGGATTGGGGCAGGGGGCCGGGGAGCTGTTTTTT | CASSGLGQGAGELFF
TRBJ1-5 | NA | TRBV28 | TRBD1 | TGTGCCAGCAGCCTGTTAGGGGGCGCAGGCAATCAGCCCCAGCATTTT | CASSLLGGAGNQPQHF
TRBJ2-3 | NA | TRBV7-2 | TRBD1 | TGTGCCAGCAGCGGTGGGACAGTCACAGATACGCAGTATTTT | CASSGGTVTDTQYF
TRBJ1-5 | NA | TRBV2 | TRBD1 | TGTGCCAGCATGGGACAGGGGGGTCAGCCCCAGCATTTT | CASMGQGGQPQHF
TRBJ2-5 | NA | TRBV7-6 | TRBD2 | TGTGCCAGCAGCTTACGGGAGGTCCAAGAGACCCAGTACTTC | CASSLREVQETQYF
TRBJ1-1 | NA | TRBV6-6 | NA | TGTGCCAGCAGCCCCTACCAACGAAACACTGAAGCTTTCTTT | CASSPYQRNTEAFF
TRBJ2-2 | NA | TRBV6-5 | TRBD1 | TGTGCCAGCAGAGCCGGGACAGGGACGCCCGGGGAGCTGTTTTTT | CASRAGTGTPGELFF
TRBJ2-3 | NA | TRBV5-1 | NA | TGCGCCAGCAGCGCCAACAGAATTACAGATACGCAGTATTTT | CASSANRITDTQYF
TRBJ2-7 | NA | TRBV13 | TRBD2 | TGTGCCAGCAGCACCCTCTTAGGCGGGAGGGCCTCCTACGAGCAGTACTTC | CASSTLLGGRASYEQYF
TRBJ1-3 | NA | TRBV7-9 | NA | TGTGCCAGCAGCTTAGCGGGGGGAGACACCATATATTTT | CASSLAGGDTIYF
TRBJ2-1 | NA | TRBV27 | TRBD1 | TGTGCCAGCAGTTTATTGGACCCCGACAGGGTGTTAGGCAATGAGCAGTTCTTC | CASSLLDPDRVLGNEQFF
TRBJ2-5 | NA | TRBV18 | NA | TGTGCCAGCTCACCACCGTACGGGACAGCGGGGGAGACCCAGTACTTC | CASSPPYGTAGETQYF
TRBJ1-2 | NA | TRBV5-4 | NA | TGTGCCAGCAGCTTGGGCCAGCAGTACTATGGCTACACCTTC | CASSLGQQYYGYTF
TRBJ1-1 | NA | TRBV28 | NA | TGTGCCAGCACCGTCACCGGGCGGGCTTTCTTT | CASTVTGRAFF
TRBJ2-7 | NA | TRBV11-2 | TRBD2 | TGTGCCAGCAGCTTAGCAACTAGCGGGAAGTACGAGCAGTACTTC | CASSLATSGKYEQYF
TRBJ2-1 | once | TRBV13 | NA | TGTGCCAGCAGCTTTATGGGAGCGTACAATGAGCAGTTCTTC | CASSFMGAYNEQFF
TRBJ1-5 | NA | TRBV19 | NA | TGTGCCAGTAGTATAGTGTGGGCAGGCGGACAGCCCCAGCATTTT | CASSIVWAGGQPQHF
TRBJ1-1 | NA | TRBV13 | NA | TGTGCCAGCCTAGGGATGAACACTGAAGCTTTCTTT | CASLGMNTEAFF
TRBJ2-1 | NA | TRBV19 | NA | TGTGCCAGTAGTATGGGCAGGGGTAATGAGCAGTTCTTC | CASSMGRGNEQFF
TRBJ2-5 | NA | TRBV15 | NA | TGTGCCACCAGCAGAGGGCTCGCAGGGAGGGGGGGAGAGACCCAGTACTTC | CATSRGLAGRGGETQYF
TRBJ1-5 | NA | TRBV19 | TRBD1 | TGTGCCAGTAGTCCCCAGACAGGGGTTCAGCCCCAGCATTTT | CASSPQTGVQPQHF
TRBJ1-5 | NA | TRBV19 | NA | TGTGCCAGTAGTATAGGGGGAGGTCTGGGCGCTCAGCCCCAGCATTTT | CASSIGGGLGAQPQHF
TRBJ2-1 | NA | TRBV19 | TRBD2 | TGTGCCAGTAGGGCTAGCGGGAGGGCCCTCAATGAGCAGTTCTTC | CASRASGRALNEQFF
TRBJ1-1 | NA | TRBV5-4 | NA | TGTGCCAGCAGCTCTCTTACAGACACTGAAGCTTTCTTT | CASSSLTDTEAFF
TRBJ1-2 | NA | TRBV5-6 | NA | TGTGCCAGCAGCCCCGGGGGGAGGGCGTATGGCTACACCTTC | CASSPGGRAYGYTF
TRBJ1-5 | NA | TRBV6-4 | NA | TGTGCCAGCAGTACCGACAGAGATCAGCCCCAGCATTTT | CASSTDRDQPQHF
TRBJ1-1 | NA | TRBV14 | TRBD1 | TGTGCCAGCAGCCAATGGAACAGGGGGAACACTGAAGCTTTCTTT | CASSQWNRGNTEAFF
TRBJ1-4 | once | TRBV24-1 | NA | TGTGCCACCAGTGACGGGGCTAATGAAAAACTGTTTTTT | CATSDGANEKLFF
TRBJ1-4 | NA | TRBV3-1/TRBV3-2 | TRBD1 | TGTGCCAGCAGCCAGGGACAGCTTTATTCTAATGAAAAACTGTTTTTT | CASSQGQLYSNEKLFF
TRBJ2-7 | NA | TRBV2 | NA | TGTGCCAGCAGTGGAGGGTACGAGCAGTACTTC | CASSGGYEQYF
TRBJ1-1 | NA | TRBV18 | NA | TGTGCCAGCTCACCAACCTCTGTCGCTGAAGCTTTCTTT | CASSPTSVAEAFF
TRBJ1-4 | NA | TRBV6-5 | TRBD1 | TGTGCCAGCAGTTACTCCGGGACAGGATGGGAAAAACTGTTTTTT | CASSYSGTGWEKLFF